The source of this T cell receptor (beta chain) is a study of T cells in tumors after PD-1 blockade. Background on the study: A subset received ongoing vismodegib 150 mg daily alongside anti-PD-1 therapy.

Study observations and caveats: Some novel exhausted tumor clones appeared in pre-treatment blood, suggesting peripheral recruitment.

Points on this clone: Its specificity is not known.

TCRdb keeps only in-frame clones here, not all; method: immunoSEQ multiplex PCR. Seen here are fewer than 50,000 clones, roughly 80% observed once, and the top ten hold less than 5%. Sequencing was performed on PBMCs, taken before anti-PD-1 treatment. This TCR came from a human donor with basal cell carcinoma.

The CDR3 region has the DNA TGTGCCAGCAGCCAAGATTTCCCCGGGGAGCTGTTTTTT. This translates into CASSQDFPGELFF. The chain uses TRBV3-1 (or the pseudogene TRBV3-2) and TRBJ2-2; D ambiguous. V was pared by 0 bases and J by 6 bases, with 5 bases between. Germline assignment: CDR1 LGHDT and CDR2 YNNKEL (reference sequence). The CDR3 runs to 13 residues.